This T cell receptor beta chain was captured in a study of T cell responses to AZD1222 COVID-19 vaccine. A note on this clone: Its antigen remains unknown.

Overall study findings and caveats: Increased Spike-specific TCR breadth and depth were observed after two AZD1222 doses.

Germline V lookup: CDR1 SGHTA, CDR2 FQGTGA. V was shortened by 5 bases and J by 4 bases, with 9 bases between the two germline ends. The CDR3 covers 13 residues. The data were produced by immunoSEQ multiplex PCR, yet TCRdb's version contains in-frame clones alone and is incomplete. Here the sample spans fewer than 150,000 clones, about 89% being singletons. The input for sequencing was peripheral blood, taken on day 0 of AZD1222 vaccination. The TCR was taken from an adult in good health. The V gene is TRBV7-3, the J gene TRBJ1-3; D unclear. CDR3 sequence reads: CASSPQVGNTIYF. The DNA for the CDR3 is TGTGCCAGCAGCCCTCAAGTCGGAAACACCATATATTTT.